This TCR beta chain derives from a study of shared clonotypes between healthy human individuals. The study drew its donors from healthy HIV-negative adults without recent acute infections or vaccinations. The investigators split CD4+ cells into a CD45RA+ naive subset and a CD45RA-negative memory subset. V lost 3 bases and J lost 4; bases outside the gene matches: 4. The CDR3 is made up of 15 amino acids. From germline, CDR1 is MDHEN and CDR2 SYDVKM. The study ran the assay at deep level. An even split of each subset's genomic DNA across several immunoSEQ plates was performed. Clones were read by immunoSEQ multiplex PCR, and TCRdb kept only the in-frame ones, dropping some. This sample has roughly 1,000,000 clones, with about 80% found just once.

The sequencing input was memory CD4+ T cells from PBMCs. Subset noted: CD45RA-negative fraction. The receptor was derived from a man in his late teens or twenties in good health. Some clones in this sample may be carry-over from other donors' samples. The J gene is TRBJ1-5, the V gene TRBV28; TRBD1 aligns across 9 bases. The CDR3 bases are TGTGCCAGCAGTTTGGGGACAGGGTGGAATCAGCCCCAGCATTTT. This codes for CASSLGTGWNQPQHF.